This note documents a single TCR beta chain sequence. Antigen unknown. The CDR3 has 15 residues. In germline, CDR1 is KGHSH, CDR2 LQKENI. Trimming at V came to 4 bases and at J to 9 bases, leaving 9 bases not matched to a gene. Generated by immunoSEQ multiplex PCR, the TCRdb table keeps only in-frame clones and is missing some. The data show under 80,000 clones, with 79% seen just once and approximately 23% held by the top ten. These data belong to a study of T cell responses to AZD1222 COVID-19 vaccine. Study-level points and caveats: With dominance at 160-218 and 743-854, vaccine-associated CD4 TCRs spanned spike. Reports say nearly half of spike-specific TCRs go after unmutated variant regions. A mostly white British donor set with more females was recruited, and clonal diversity was possibly underestimated. No day 14 peak samples; only post-peak repertoires were characterized.

The sample in question was peripheral blood, obtained on day 0 of MenACWY control vaccination. The receptor's source is an adult in good health. V and J are TRBV18 and TRBJ2-1; 10 bases match TRBD2. For the CDR3, the DNA is TGTGCCAGCTCACGTCCTTCTAGCGGGAGCCCTGAGCAGTTCTTC. Amino acids: CASSRPSSGSPEQFF.